This note documents a single T cell receptor (beta chain) sequence. Its antigen is currently unknown. The data stem from a study of shared clonotypes between healthy human individuals. Sequencing used immunoSEQ multiplex PCR; TCRdb keeps in-frame clones, though not all of them. This table has under 1,900,000 clones, just under 99% appearing once. From germline, CDR1 is KGHSH and CDR2 LQKENI. This CDR3 comprises 13 residues. Between the trimmed V and J ends, which lost 4 bases and 2 bases, there was a span of 5 bases. Study-level findings and limits: Clonotypes not shared had lower generation probabilities than those common to all four donors. Four donors shared approximately 5% of their naive CD4 clonotypes.

The TCR sequence derives from a man younger than 40 in good health. V and J are TRBV18 and TRBJ2-2; D uncertain. The specimen was naive CD4+ T cells sorted from blood. Subset here: CD45RA+ positively selected. CDR3 residues: CASSLTNTGELFF. DNA of the CDR3: TGTGCCAGCTCACTGACTAACACCGGGGAGCTGTTTTTT.